Included here is one TCR beta chain sequence, with context. Its antigen is unknown. The data belong to a study of cytomegalovirus exposure and HLA in healthy donors. Overall study results and limits: Reportedly, a later analysis found an Asian-associated ancestry cluster had fewer N-insertions than the roughly 670-donor mean. Common viral pathogens seemed to be connected with several of the most significant clusters, according to a later analysis.

The CDR3 is made up of 15 amino acids. V lost 5 bases to trimming and J lost 6 bases; unmatched junction nucleotides: 8. Germline V CDR1 and CDR2: SGHRS, YFSETQ. It was with 60 Vbeta and 13 Jbeta primers that the PCR ran. Original methodology: Later analysis identified tens of millions of unique TCR beta chains, 8.5 million to 13 million shared. Sequenced by immunoSEQ multiplex PCR; TCRdb stores in-frame clones only, minus some. That table gives V, J and clone size, and the DNA gave D and trimming. In the table there are about 210,000 clones, around 78% of which are singletons. Sequenced input: PBMCs. V is TRBV5-1 and J is TRBJ2-1; 10 bases agree with TRBD2. The TCR comes from a woman aged 25 to 39 in good health and CMV-seropositive. The CDR3 DNA reads as TGCGCCAGCAGATCTAGCGGGAGTTTGTCCAATGAGCAGTTCTTC. Amino acid sequence: CASRSSGSLSNEQFF.